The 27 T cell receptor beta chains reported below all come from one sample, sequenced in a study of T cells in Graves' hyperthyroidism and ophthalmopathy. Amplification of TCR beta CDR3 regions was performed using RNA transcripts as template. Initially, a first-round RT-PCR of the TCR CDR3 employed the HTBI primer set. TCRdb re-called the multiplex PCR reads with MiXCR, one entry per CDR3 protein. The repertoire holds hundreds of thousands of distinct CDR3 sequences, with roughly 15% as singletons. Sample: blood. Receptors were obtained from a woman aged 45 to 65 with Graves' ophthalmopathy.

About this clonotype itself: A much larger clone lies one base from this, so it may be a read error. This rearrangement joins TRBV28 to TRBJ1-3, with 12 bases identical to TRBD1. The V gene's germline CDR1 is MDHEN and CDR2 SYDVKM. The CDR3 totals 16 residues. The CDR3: CANSPGTGGGGNTIYF. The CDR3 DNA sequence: TGTGCCAACAGTCCTGGGACAGGGGGCGGGGGAAACACCATATATTTT.

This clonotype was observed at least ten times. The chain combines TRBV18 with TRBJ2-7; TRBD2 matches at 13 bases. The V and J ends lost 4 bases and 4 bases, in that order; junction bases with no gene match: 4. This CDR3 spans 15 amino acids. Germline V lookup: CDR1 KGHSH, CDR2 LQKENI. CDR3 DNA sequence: TGTGCCAGCTCACAGGGACTAGCGGGACAGTACGAGCAGTACTTC. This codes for CASSQGLAGQYEQYF. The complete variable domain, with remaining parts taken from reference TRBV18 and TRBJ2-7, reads NAGVMQNPRHLVRRRGQEARLRCSPMKGHSHVYWYRQLPEEGLKFMVYLQKENIIDESGMPKERFSAEFPKEGPSILRIQQVVRGDSAAYFCASSQGLAGQYEQYFGPGTRLTVT.

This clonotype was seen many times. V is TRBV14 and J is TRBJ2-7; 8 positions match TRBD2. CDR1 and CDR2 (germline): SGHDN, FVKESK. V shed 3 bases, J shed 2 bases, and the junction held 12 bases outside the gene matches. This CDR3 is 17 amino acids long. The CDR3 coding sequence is TGTGCCAGCAGCCAGAAGCGGGAGAGACGCATCCCCTACGAGCAGTACTTC. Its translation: CASSQKRERRIPYEQYF.

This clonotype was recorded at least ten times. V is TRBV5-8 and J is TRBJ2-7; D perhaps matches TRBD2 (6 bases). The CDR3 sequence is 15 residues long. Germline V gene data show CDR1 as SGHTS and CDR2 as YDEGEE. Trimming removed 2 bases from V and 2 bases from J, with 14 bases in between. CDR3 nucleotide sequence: TGTGCCAGCAGCTTCCAGCGGGCAGCGGCCTACGAGCAGTACTTC. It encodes CASSFQRAAAYEQYF.

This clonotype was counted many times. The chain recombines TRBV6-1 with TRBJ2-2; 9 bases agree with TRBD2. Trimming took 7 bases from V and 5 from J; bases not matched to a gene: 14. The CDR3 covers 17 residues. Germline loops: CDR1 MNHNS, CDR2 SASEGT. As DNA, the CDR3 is TGTGCCAGCACCCACCCTAGTGCGGGAGGGCGGACCGGGGAGCTGTTTTTT. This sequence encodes CASTHPSAGGRTGELFF.

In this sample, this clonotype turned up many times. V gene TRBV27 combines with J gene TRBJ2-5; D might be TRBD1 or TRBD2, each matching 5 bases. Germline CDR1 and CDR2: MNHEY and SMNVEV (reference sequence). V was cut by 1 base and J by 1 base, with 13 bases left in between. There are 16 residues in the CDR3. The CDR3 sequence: CASSLFYGTAQETQYF. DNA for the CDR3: TGTGCCAGCAGTTTATTCTACGGGACGGCCCAAGAGACCCAGTACTTC.

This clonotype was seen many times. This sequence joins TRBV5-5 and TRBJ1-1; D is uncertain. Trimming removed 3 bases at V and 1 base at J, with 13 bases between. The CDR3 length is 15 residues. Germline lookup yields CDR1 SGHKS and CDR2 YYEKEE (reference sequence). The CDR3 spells CASSSDGRPNTEAFF. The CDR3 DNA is TGTGCCAGCAGCTCAGATGGCAGACCGAACACTGAAGCTTTCTTT.

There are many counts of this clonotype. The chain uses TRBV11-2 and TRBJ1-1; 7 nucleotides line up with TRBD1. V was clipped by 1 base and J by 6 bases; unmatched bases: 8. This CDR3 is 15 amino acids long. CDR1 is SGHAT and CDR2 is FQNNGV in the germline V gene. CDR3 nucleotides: TGTGCCAGCAGCTTAGGGACAGGATTTGGCGCTGAAGCTTTCTTT. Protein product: CASSLGTGFGAEAFF.

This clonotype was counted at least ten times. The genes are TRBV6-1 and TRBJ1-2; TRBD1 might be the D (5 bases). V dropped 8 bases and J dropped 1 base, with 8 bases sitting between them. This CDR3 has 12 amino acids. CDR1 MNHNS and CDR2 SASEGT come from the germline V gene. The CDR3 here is CASRDVNYGYTF. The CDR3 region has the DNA TGTGCCAGCCGGGACGTTAACTATGGCTACACCTTC.

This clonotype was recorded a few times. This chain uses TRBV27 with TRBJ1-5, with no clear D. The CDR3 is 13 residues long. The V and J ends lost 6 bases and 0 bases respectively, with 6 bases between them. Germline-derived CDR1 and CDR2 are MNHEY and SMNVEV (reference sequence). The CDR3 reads CASREFSNQPQHF. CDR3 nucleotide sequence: TGTGCCAGCAGGGAGTTTAGCAATCAGCCCCAGCATTTT.

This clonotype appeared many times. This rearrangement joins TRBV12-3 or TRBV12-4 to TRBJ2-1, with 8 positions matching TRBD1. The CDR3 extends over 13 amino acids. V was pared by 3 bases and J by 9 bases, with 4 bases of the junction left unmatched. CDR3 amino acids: CASSLTGATEQFF. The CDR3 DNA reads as TGTGCCAGCAGTTTGACAGGGGCGACTGAGCAGTTCTTC.

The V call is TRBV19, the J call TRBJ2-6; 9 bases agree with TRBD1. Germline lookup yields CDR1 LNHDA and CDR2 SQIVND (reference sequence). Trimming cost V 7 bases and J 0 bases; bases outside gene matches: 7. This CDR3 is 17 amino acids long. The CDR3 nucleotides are TGTGCCAGTACCTCGGGACAGGGTCTCTCTGGGGCCAACGTCCTGACTTTC. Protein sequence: CASTSGQGLSGANVLTF.

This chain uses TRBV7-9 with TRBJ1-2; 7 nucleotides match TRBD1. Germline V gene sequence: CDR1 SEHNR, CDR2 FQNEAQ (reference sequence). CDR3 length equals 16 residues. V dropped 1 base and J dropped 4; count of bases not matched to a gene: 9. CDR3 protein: CASSLGAGQNLYGYTF. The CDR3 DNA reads TGTGCCAGCAGCTTAGGGGCGGGACAGAATCTCTATGGCTACACCTTC.

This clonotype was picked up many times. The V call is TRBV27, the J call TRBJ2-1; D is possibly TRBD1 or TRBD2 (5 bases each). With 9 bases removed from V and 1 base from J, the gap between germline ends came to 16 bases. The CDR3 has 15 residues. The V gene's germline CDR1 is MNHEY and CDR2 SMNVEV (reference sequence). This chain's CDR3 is CASQPDGASYNEQFF. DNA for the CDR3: TGTGCCAGTCAGCCGGACGGGGCATCCTACAATGAGCAGTTCTTC.

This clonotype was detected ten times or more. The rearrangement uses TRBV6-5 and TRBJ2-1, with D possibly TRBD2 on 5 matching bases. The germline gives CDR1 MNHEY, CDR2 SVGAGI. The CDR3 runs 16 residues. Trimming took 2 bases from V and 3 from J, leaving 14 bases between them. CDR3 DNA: TGTGCCAGCAGTTACGGAGCAGCGGACCGCTACAATGAGCAGTTCTTC. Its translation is CASSYGAADRYNEQFF.

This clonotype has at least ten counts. The CDR3 sequence is CASSSYPGLAGGPSITDTQYF. In DNA, the CDR3 is TGTGCCAGCAGTTCATATCCGGGACTAGCGGGAGGGCCGAGCATCACAGATACGCAGTATTTT. The gene calls are TRBV28 and TRBJ2-3; 16 bases fit TRBD2. Trimming cost V 4 bases and J 2 bases; bases outside gene matches: 15. Germline V CDR1 and CDR2: MDHEN, SYDVKM. The CDR3 is 21 amino acids.

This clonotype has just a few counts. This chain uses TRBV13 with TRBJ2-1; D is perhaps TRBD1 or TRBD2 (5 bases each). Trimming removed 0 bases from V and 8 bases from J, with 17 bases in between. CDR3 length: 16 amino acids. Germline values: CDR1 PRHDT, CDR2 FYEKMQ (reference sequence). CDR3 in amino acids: CASSLGPDRTGHEQFF. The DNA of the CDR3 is TGTGCCAGCAGCTTAGGACCGGACCGGACGGGGCATGAGCAGTTCTTC.

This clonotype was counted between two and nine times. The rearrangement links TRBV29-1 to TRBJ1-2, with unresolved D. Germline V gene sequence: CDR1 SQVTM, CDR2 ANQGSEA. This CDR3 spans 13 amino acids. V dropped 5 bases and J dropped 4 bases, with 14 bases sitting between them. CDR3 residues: CSVSTPAGYGYTF. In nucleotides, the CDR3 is TGCAGCGTTAGTACGCCGGCGGGCTATGGCTACACCTTC.

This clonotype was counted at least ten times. DNA of the CDR3: TGTGCCAGCAGTCCCCAACCAACCAAAAGCACAGATACGCAGTATTTT. Translated, it gives CASSPQPTKSTDTQYF. The chain combines TRBV28 with TRBJ2-3; D not certain. V lost 5 bases, J lost 0 bases, and 15 bases lay in between. This CDR3 comprises 16 residues. Germline values: CDR1 MDHEN, CDR2 SYDVKM. The whole variable domain, filled in from reference TRBV28 and TRBJ2-3, reads DVKVTQSSRYLVKRTGEKVFLECVQDMDHENMFWYRQDPGLGLRLIYFSYDVKMKEKGDIPEGYSVSREKKERFSLILESASTNQTSMYLCASSPQPTKSTDTQYFGPGTRLTVL.

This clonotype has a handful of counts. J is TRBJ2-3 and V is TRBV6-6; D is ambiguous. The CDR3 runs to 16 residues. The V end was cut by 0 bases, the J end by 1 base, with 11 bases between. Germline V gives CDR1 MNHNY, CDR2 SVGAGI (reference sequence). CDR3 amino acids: CASSYSKWVRTDTQYF. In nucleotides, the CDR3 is TGTGCCAGCAGTTACTCAAAATGGGTTCGCACAGATACGCAGTATTTT.

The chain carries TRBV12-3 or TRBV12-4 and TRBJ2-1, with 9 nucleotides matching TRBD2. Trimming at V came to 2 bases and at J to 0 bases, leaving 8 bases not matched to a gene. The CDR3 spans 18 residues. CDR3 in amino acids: CASSLKALAGISYNEQFF. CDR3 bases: TGTGCCAGCAGTTTAAAAGCCCTAGCGGGAATCTCCTACAATGAGCAGTTCTTC.

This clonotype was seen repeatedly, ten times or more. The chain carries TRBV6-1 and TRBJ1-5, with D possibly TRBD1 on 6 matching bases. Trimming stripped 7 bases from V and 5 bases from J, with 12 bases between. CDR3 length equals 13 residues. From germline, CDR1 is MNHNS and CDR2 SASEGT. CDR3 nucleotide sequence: TGTGCCAGCACCCGGGACAATGATCAGCCCCAGCATTTT. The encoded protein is CASTRDNDQPQHF.

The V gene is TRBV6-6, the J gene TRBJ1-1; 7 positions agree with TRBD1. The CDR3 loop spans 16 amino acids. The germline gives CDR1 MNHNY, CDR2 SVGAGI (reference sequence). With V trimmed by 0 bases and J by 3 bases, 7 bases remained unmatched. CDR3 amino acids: CASSYSPRDSYTEAFF. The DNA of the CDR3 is TGTGCCAGCAGTTACTCACCCAGGGACAGCTACACTGAAGCTTTCTTT.

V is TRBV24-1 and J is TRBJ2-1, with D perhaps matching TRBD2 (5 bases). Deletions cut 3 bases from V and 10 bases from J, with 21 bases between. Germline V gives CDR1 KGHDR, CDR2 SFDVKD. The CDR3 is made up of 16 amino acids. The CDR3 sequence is CATSDILDWEPKEQFF. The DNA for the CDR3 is TGTGCCACCAGTGATATTCTGGACTGGGAACCTAAAGAGCAGTTCTTC.

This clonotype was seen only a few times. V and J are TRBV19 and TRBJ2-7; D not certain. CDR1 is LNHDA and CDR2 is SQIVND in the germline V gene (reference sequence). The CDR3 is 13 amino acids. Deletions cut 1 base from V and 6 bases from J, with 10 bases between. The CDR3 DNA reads TGTGCCAGTAGTATAGGAAGGGAAACCGAGCAGTACTTC. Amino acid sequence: CASSIGRETEQYF.

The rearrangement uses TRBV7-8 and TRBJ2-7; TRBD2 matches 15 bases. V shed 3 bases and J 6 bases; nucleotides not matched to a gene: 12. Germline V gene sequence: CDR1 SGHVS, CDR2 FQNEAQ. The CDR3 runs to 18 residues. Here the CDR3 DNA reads TGTGCCAGCAGCTTCATCGGGACTAGCGGGAGGCCAGCTAGCGAGCAGTACTTC. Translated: CASSFIGTSGRPASEQYF.

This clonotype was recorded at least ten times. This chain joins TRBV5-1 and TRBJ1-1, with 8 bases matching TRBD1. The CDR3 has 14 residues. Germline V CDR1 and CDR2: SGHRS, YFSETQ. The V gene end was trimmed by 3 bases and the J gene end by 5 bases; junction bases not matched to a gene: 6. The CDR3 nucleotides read TGCGCCAGCAGCTCCACAGGGGGTCATACTGAAGCTTTCTTT. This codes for CASSSTGGHTEAFF.